The sequence of this T cell receptor (beta chain) was determined in a study of T cell responses to AZD1222 COVID-19 vaccine. Study-wide results and limits: Recipients of AZD1222 seropositive at baseline numbered only five or six. The sample set comprised mostly white British donors with more females, and clonal diversity was possibly underestimated.

The V end lost 1 base, the J end lost 6 bases, and 12 bases lay between the germline ends. CDR3 length equals 13 residues. Germline values: CDR1 GTSNPN, CDR2 SVGIG (reference sequence). Here immunoSEQ multiplex PCR was the method, and the copy in TCRdb shows in-frame clones only, minus some. The sample includes 130,000 or so clones, around 85% of them seen just once. This clone was observed a single time. What it binds is unknown. The receptor was derived from an adult in good health. The rearrangement joins TRBV30 to TRBJ1-2; D is undetermined. Sequencing was performed on peripheral blood, taken on day 0 of AZD1222 vaccination. CDR3 bases: TGTGCCTGGAGTGACACAAATCCCAATGGCTACACCTTC. Its translation is CAWSDTNPNGYTF.